Listed below are T cell receptor beta chains from one sample, sequenced in a study of T cell responses to AZD1222 COVID-19 vaccine. The method was immunoSEQ multiplex PCR; TCRdb's version includes in-frame clones alone and lacks a portion of them. The sample records roughly 80,000 clones, over 85% being singletons. The sequencing used peripheral blood, collected on day 0 of AZD1222 vaccination. These receptor sequences come from an adult in good health. Each CDR3 is given with its conserved first and last residue. The D gene is left open where the match is weak. Some rows have no size entry. The others give once, few or many, or a class for an expanded clone.

-	-	TRBV15	TRBJ1-1	TGTGCCACCAGCAGAGACAGGAGGAACACTGAAGCTTTCTTT	CATSRDRRNTEAFF
-	-	TRBV30	TRBJ1-4	TGTGCCTGGAGTGGTGGGGCAGGGGAGGCTACTAATGAAAAACTGTTTTTT	CAWSGGAGEATNEKLFF
once	-	TRBV7-8	TRBJ1-4	TGTGCCAGCAGCTTAGAGAATAAGGGGGAAAAACTGTTTTTT	CASSLENKGEKLFF
-	-	TRBV12-3/TRBV12-4	TRBJ1-1	TGTGCCAGCAGAAAGAGGGGGTATGGAGCTTTCTTT	CASRKRGYGAFF
once	-	TRBV18	TRBJ2-7	TGTGCCAGCTCACCTAGACAGGGAGGCGGCCGCGAGCAGTACTTC	CASSPRQGGGREQYF
-	-	TRBV11-2	TRBJ2-1	TGTGCCAGCAGCCCCTTCGAGCGAAGCTACAATGAGCAGTTCTTC	CASSPFERSYNEQFF
-	-	TRBV6-5	TRBJ1-1	TGTGCCAGCAGTAGGGACATCGGAGGGAACACTGAAGCTTTCTTT	CASSRDIGGNTEAFF
-	-	TRBV5-6	TRBJ2-7	TGTGCCAGCAGCCGCACGGAGTACGAGCAGTACTTC	CASSRTEYEQYF
-	TRBD2	TRBV2	TRBJ2-5	TGTGCCAGCAGTGAAGCGTATGGTAGCGGGGGACAAGAGACCCAGTACTTC	CASSEAYGSGGQETQYF
once	-	TRBV7-2	TRBJ2-1	TGTGCCAGCACCCCCGCTGAGAGCTCCTACAATGAGCAGTTCTTC	CASTPAESSYNEQFF
-	-	TRBV11-3	TRBJ2-7	TGTGCCAGCAGCCCCAGGGTGGGGCCGGATACCTACGAGCAGTACTTC	CASSPRVGPDTYEQYF
-	TRBD2	TRBV4-3	TRBJ2-3	TGCGCCAGCAGCCCCCAAGCGGGGGGCACAGATACGCAGTATTTT	CASSPQAGGTDTQYF
-	TRBD2	TRBV6-6	TRBJ2-2	TGTGCCAGCAGTCACAAAGCGGGAGGGCTTAACACCGGGGAGCTGTTTTTT	CASSHKAGGLNTGELFF
-	TRBD2	TRBV11-1	TRBJ2-5	TGTGCCAGCAGCCCGATCGTAGCGGGAGGAGAGACCCAGTACTTC	CASSPIVAGGETQYF
-	-	TRBV19	TRBJ1-5	TGTGCCAGTAGTGCAAACAGGTATGGGCGCAATCAGCCCCAGCATTTT	CASSANRYGRNQPQHF
-	-	TRBV24-1	TRBJ1-1	TGTGCCACCAGTGACTGGAACACTGAAGCTTTCTTT	CATSDWNTEAFF
-	-	TRBV7-7	TRBJ2-2	TGTGCCAGCAGCCTAAACCCCCCAGGGTCGAACACCGGGGAGCTGTTTTTT	CASSLNPPGSNTGELFF
-	-	TRBV7-9	TRBJ2-7	TGTGCCAGCAGCCCCCGAAGGGACTCCTACGAGCAGTACTTC	CASSPRRDSYEQYF
-	TRBD1	TRBV11-3	TRBJ2-3	TGTGCCAGCAGCCCACGGGACAGGGACACAGATACGCAGTATTTT	CASSPRDRDTDTQYF
-	-	TRBV10-3	TRBJ1-1	TGTGCCATCAGTGAGTCGAAGGGAAAGAACACTGAAGCTTTCTTT	CAISESKGKNTEAFF
-	-	TRBV13	TRBJ2-1	TGTGCCAGCAGCTCCTTACTAGCAAATGAGCAGTTCTTC	CASSSLLANEQFF
-	TRBD2	TRBV13	TRBJ2-1	TGTGCCAGCAGCTTCTTCGGGACTAGCGGAGGGAGCTCCTACAATGAGCAGTTCTTC	CASSFFGTSGGSSYNEQFF
-	TRBD1	TRBV19	TRBJ1-1	TGTGCCAGTACCCCCTTAACAGGGGGCGGGACTGAAGCTTTCTTT	CASTPLTGGGTEAFF
once	-	TRBV18	TRBJ2-2	TGTGCCAGCTCACCAGGGGTGGACAGGAACACCGGGGAGCTGTTTTTT	CASSPGVDRNTGELFF
-	-	TRBV28	TRBJ2-3	TGTGCCAGCAGTTTCCTAAAGCCTAGCACAGATACGCAGTATTTT	CASSFLKPSTDTQYF
-	TRBD2	TRBV6-5	TRBJ2-3	TGTGCCAGCAGTTACTACCGGGGGGGCCTGACAGATACGCAGTATTTT	CASSYYRGGLTDTQYF
-	TRBD1	TRBV10-3	TRBJ1-3	TGTGCCCATGGCGGGACAGGGGGATACTCCTCTGGAAACACCATATATTTT	CAHGGTGGYSSGNTIYF
few	-	TRBV11-3	TRBJ2-5	TGTGCCAGCAGCTTTATTGGGGAGACCCAGTACTTC	CASSFIGETQYF
-	-	TRBV12-3/TRBV12-4	TRBJ2-7	TGTGCCAGCAGCCTTACGGGGGACCAGTACTTC	CASSLTGDQYF